The clone carrying this T cell receptor beta chain showed up many times. Antigen: not known. These data come from a study of Graves' ophthalmopathy and Graves' hyperthyroidism. Looking at the study overall: At initial diagnosis, peripheral blood was obtained, and this preceded any treatment.

Study-level results: The majority of expanded thyroid clonotypes above 0.001 frequency also occurred in blood.

Clinical symptoms, serum thyroxine, TRAb, thyroid ultrasound and orbital computed tomography formed the basis of diagnosis. The PBMCs used were ones drawn from 7.5 to 10 ml of fresh peripheral blood. The TCR beta CDR3 regions underwent amplification from RNA transcripts. HTBI primers served in a first-round RT-PCR, which a second-round multiplex PCR followed. From the multiplex PCR reads, TCRdb called clonotypes with MiXCR, one entry per CDR3 protein. The sample lists 350,000 to 450,000 distinct CDR3 sequences, 15% to 20% occurring once. Trimming cost V 4 bases and J 4 bases; bases outside gene matches: 15. The CDR3 spans 17 residues. CDR1 and CDR2 from the germline V gene are SQVTM and ANQGSEA.

The sequencing input was peripheral blood. The sequence derives from a woman aged 18-29 years with Graves' ophthalmopathy. V gene TRBV29-1 combines with J gene TRBJ2-7; 11 nucleotides align to TRBD2. CDR3 coding DNA: TGCAGCGTTGTTAGCACACCAGTAAGGACTAGCGGGTACGAGCAGTACTTC. Encoded protein: CSVVSTPVRTSGYEQYF.